Listed below are T cell receptor beta chains from one sample, sequenced in a study of T cell responses to AZD1222 COVID-19 vaccine. Produced via immunoSEQ multiplex PCR; TCRdb's table is partial and in-frame only. The data hold some 150,000 clones, with 75% to 95% observed a single time. Material: peripheral blood, obtained on day 0 of AZD1222 vaccination. These receptors were taken from an adult in good health. Both conserved end residues are part of each CDR3. D genes are given only for firm matches. Size tells how often a clone was seen (once, few, many) or the class of an expanded clone, and some rows leave it out.

abundance,v_gene,j_gene,len,d_gene,CDR3aa,CDR3nt
-,TRBV18,TRBJ2-7,14,-,CASSPSDGPYEQYF,TGTGCCAGCTCACCATCAGACGGCCCCTACGAGCAGTACTTC
-,TRBV28,TRBJ2-5,15,-,CASSGGGGGQETQYF,TGTGCCAGCAGTGGCGGAGGGGGAGGACAAGAGACCCAGTACTTC
-,TRBV19,TRBJ2-5,13,TRBD1,CASGTGGGETQYF,TGTGCCAGCGGAACAGGGGGCGGAGAGACCCAGTACTTC
-,TRBV7-9,TRBJ1-3,14,-,CASRRQDSGNTIYF,TGTGCCAGCAGACGACAGGACTCTGGAAACACCATATATTTT
-,TRBV5-6,TRBJ2-1,15,TRBD1,CASSLRGQINNEQFF,TGTGCCAGCAGCTTGAGGGGACAGATCAACAATGAGCAGTTCTTC
-,TRBV5-8,TRBJ1-3,15,-,CASSLEGVYGNTIYF,TGTGCCAGCAGCTTGGAAGGGGTATACGGAAACACCATATATTTT
few,TRBV6-5,TRBJ1-5,12,-,CASRANNQPQHF,TGTGCCTCAAGGGCCAACAATCAGCCCCAGCATTTT
once,TRBV7-9,TRBJ2-1,14,-,CASSLTDGYNEQFF,TGTGCCAGCAGCCTTACCGACGGCTACAATGAGCAGTTCTTC
-,TRBV7-9,TRBJ2-3,13,-,CASSSSGSDTQYF,TGTGCCAGCAGCTCTTCGGGATCAGATACGCAGTATTTT
-,TRBV4-2,TRBJ2-3,15,TRBD2,CASSRYGGSTDTQYF,TGTGCCAGCAGCCGTTATGGCGGGAGTACCGATACGCAGTATTTT
once,TRBV15,TRBJ2-3,18,TRBD2,CATSRTPSLAVPTDTQYF,TGTGCCACCAGCAGGACCCCTTCCCTAGCGGTCCCCACAGATACGCAGTATTTT
-,TRBV7-2,TRBJ2-7,17,-,CASSLGPSGTKVYEQYF,TGTGCCAGCAGCTTAGGCCCGTCCGGGACAAAGGTCTACGAGCAGTACTTC
-,TRBV25-1,TRBJ1-3,15,-,CASTGNQGFGNTIYF,TGTGCCAGCACTGGAAACCAGGGTTTTGGAAACACCATATATTTT
-,TRBV5-4,TRBJ2-5,18,-,CASSLMGRLEYNQETQYF,TGTGCCAGCAGCTTGATGGGGAGACTAGAATACAACCAAGAGACCCAGTACTTC